Listed below are T cell receptor beta chains from one sample, sequenced in a study of T cell responses to AZD1222 COVID-19 vaccine. TCRdb's copy holds only in-frame clones and misses some; the assay was immunoSEQ multiplex PCR. The data contain more than 150,000 clones, about nine tenths of them singletons. The input for sequencing was peripheral blood, taken 28 days after the second AZD1222 dose. The receptors were gathered from an adult who received the AZD1222 COVID-19 vaccine. The CDR3 runs from the conserved cysteine through the conserved F or W. A D gene is named only where the DNA matches it firmly. The size of a clone is reported for some rows only, either as once, few or many, or as a class for expanded clones.

cdr3_aa: CASSLEGRRNEKLFF; cdr3_nt: TGCGCCAGCAGCTTGGAGGGCAGAAGAAATGAAAAACTGTTTTTT; v_call: TRBV5-1; d_call: .; j_call: TRBJ1-4; clone_size: .
cdr3_aa: CASSQAASGLGTGELFF; cdr3_nt: TGTGCCAGCAGCCAAGCGGCCAGTGGCCTGGGCACCGGGGAGCTGTTTTTT; v_call: TRBV3-1/TRBV3-2; d_call: .; j_call: TRBJ2-2; clone_size: .
cdr3_aa: CASSVAGNYGYTF; cdr3_nt: TGTGCCAGCAGCGTAGCAGGGAACTATGGCTACACCTTC; v_call: TRBV9; d_call: .; j_call: TRBJ1-2; clone_size: .
cdr3_aa: CASSLVRGQGTDTQYF; cdr3_nt: TGTGCCAGCAGCTTGGTCAGGGGGCAGGGCACAGATACGCAGTATTTT; v_call: TRBV5-5; d_call: TRBD1; j_call: TRBJ2-3; clone_size: .
cdr3_aa: CASSQDHGYGYTF; cdr3_nt: TGCGCCAGCAGCCAAGATCACGGGTATGGCTACACCTTC; v_call: TRBV4-3; d_call: .; j_call: TRBJ1-2; clone_size: few
cdr3_aa: CASRLRIGTGTNYGYTF; cdr3_nt: TGTGCCAGCAGACTACGCATAGGGACAGGGACAAACTATGGCTACACCTTC; v_call: TRBV7-9; d_call: TRBD1; j_call: TRBJ1-2; clone_size: .
cdr3_aa: CASSEASGIYNEQFF; cdr3_nt: TGTGCCAGCAGTGAGGCTAGCGGGATCTACAATGAGCAGTTCTTC; v_call: TRBV25-1; d_call: TRBD2; j_call: TRBJ2-1; clone_size: .
cdr3_aa: CASSAQQGAWETQYF; cdr3_nt: TGTGCCAGCAGCGCACAACAGGGGGCTTGGGAGACCCAGTACTTC; v_call: TRBV9; d_call: TRBD1; j_call: TRBJ2-5; clone_size: .
cdr3_aa: CAWKGDSANEKLFF; cdr3_nt: TGTGCCTGGAAAGGGGACTCGGCTAATGAAAAACTGTTTTTT; v_call: TRBV30; d_call: .; j_call: TRBJ1-4; clone_size: .
cdr3_aa: CASSPGANVLTF; cdr3_nt: TGTGCCAGCAGCCCAGGGGCCAACGTCCTGACTTTC; v_call: TRBV6-2/TRBV6-3; d_call: .; j_call: TRBJ2-6; clone_size: .
cdr3_aa: CASSPVFGYGSTDTQYF; cdr3_nt: TGTGCCAGCTCACCAGTTTTCGGCTATGGGAGCACAGATACGCAGTATTTT; v_call: TRBV18; d_call: .; j_call: TRBJ2-3; clone_size: .
cdr3_aa: CASSTRDRGHGYTF; cdr3_nt: TGTGCCAGCAGCACCCGGGACAGGGGTCATGGCTACACCTTC; v_call: TRBV5-8; d_call: TRBD1; j_call: TRBJ1-2; clone_size: few
cdr3_aa: CASSLTGGAGQPQHF; cdr3_nt: TGTGCCAGCAGTCTCACAGGGGGCGCGGGTCAGCCCCAGCATTTT; v_call: TRBV28; d_call: TRBD1; j_call: TRBJ1-5; clone_size: .
cdr3_aa: CASSYLAGVIYEQFF; cdr3_nt: TGTGCCAGCAGTTACCTAGCGGGAGTTATCTATGAGCAGTTCTTC; v_call: TRBV27; d_call: TRBD2; j_call: TRBJ2-1; clone_size: .
cdr3_aa: CASRWTSGHAYEQYF; cdr3_nt: TGTGCCAGCAGATGGACGTCGGGACATGCCTACGAGCAGTACTTC; v_call: TRBV27; d_call: .; j_call: TRBJ2-7; clone_size: .
cdr3_aa: CASSLWVGAREKLFF; cdr3_nt: TGTGCCAGCAGCTTGTGGGTAGGGGCGCGAGAAAAACTGTTTTTT; v_call: TRBV7-2; d_call: .; j_call: TRBJ1-4; clone_size: .
cdr3_aa: CAWSLSTVVTEAFF; cdr3_nt: TGTGCCTGGAGTTTGTCGACAGTAGTTACTGAAGCTTTCTTT; v_call: TRBV30; d_call: .; j_call: TRBJ1-1; clone_size: .
cdr3_aa: CASSQTGTGRTEAFF; cdr3_nt: TGTGCCAGCAGTCAAACCGGGACAGGGAGGACTGAAGCTTTCTTT; v_call: TRBV6-6; d_call: TRBD1; j_call: TRBJ1-1; clone_size: .
cdr3_aa: CASSSRRLDVTQYF; cdr3_nt: TGTGCCAGCAGCTCCCGGAGGTTAGACGTGACCCAGTACTTC; v_call: TRBV5-6; d_call: .; j_call: TRBJ2-5; clone_size: few
cdr3_aa: CASSLIGTPALFPREDEQFF; cdr3_nt: TGTGCCAGCAGTTTAATCGGGACTCCTGCGTTGTTTCCGCGAGAAGATGAGCAGTTCTTC; v_call: TRBV27; d_call: .; j_call: TRBJ2-1; clone_size: once
cdr3_aa: CASSYSAGLNSPLHF; cdr3_nt: TGTGCCAGCAGTTACTCGGCAGGTCTAAATTCACCCCTCCACTTT; v_call: TRBV6-5; d_call: .; j_call: TRBJ1-6; clone_size: .
cdr3_aa: CASKAYSGGQGGEQYF; cdr3_nt: TGTGCCAGCAAAGCTTATTCCGGTGGGCAGGGGGGAGAGCAGTACTTC; v_call: TRBV7-2; d_call: .; j_call: TRBJ2-7; clone_size: .
cdr3_aa: CASSQDYVLGNTIYF; cdr3_nt: TGTGCCAGCAGCCAAGATTACGTCTTAGGAAACACCATATATTTT; v_call: TRBV3-1/TRBV3-2; d_call: .; j_call: TRBJ1-3; clone_size: .
cdr3_aa: CASSFTGVLGNTIYF; cdr3_nt: TGTGCCAGCAGCTTTACAGGGGTACTTGGAAACACCATATATTTT; v_call: TRBV7-9; d_call: TRBD1; j_call: TRBJ1-3; clone_size: .
cdr3_aa: CASSPTRTGGTYGYTF; cdr3_nt: TGTGCCAGCAGCCCTACGCGGACAGGGGGCACCTATGGCTACACCTTC; v_call: TRBV28; d_call: TRBD1; j_call: TRBJ1-2; clone_size: .
cdr3_aa: CASSLRQKLFF; cdr3_nt: TGTGCCAGCAGCTTACGGCAGAAACTGTTTTTT; v_call: TRBV7-9; d_call: .; j_call: TRBJ1-4; clone_size: .
cdr3_aa: CASSPNYSNQPQHF; cdr3_nt: TGTGCCAGCAGTCCAAATTATAGCAATCAGCCCCAGCATTTT; v_call: TRBV7-9; d_call: .; j_call: TRBJ1-5; clone_size: .
cdr3_aa: CASSLAGSTGNTIYF; cdr3_nt: TGTGCCAGCAGCTTAGCGGGCAGCACTGGAAACACCATATATTTT; v_call: TRBV7-2; d_call: .; j_call: TRBJ1-3; clone_size: .
cdr3_aa: CAISESTGPGLDEQFF; cdr3_nt: TGTGCCATCAGTGAGTCGACAGGGCCCGGGTTGGATGAGCAGTTCTTC; v_call: TRBV10-3; d_call: TRBD1; j_call: TRBJ2-1; clone_size: few
cdr3_aa: CASSSSFYYGYTF; cdr3_nt: TGTGCCAGTAGTAGCAGCTTCTACTATGGCTACACCTTC; v_call: TRBV19; d_call: .; j_call: TRBJ1-2; clone_size: .
cdr3_aa: CATSRSGPRGNQPQHF; cdr3_nt: TGTGCCACCAGCAGATCGGGACCCCGAGGGAATCAGCCCCAGCATTTT; v_call: TRBV15; d_call: .; j_call: TRBJ1-5; clone_size: .
cdr3_aa: CASSVRLAGPGNEQFF; cdr3_nt: TGTGCCAGCAGCGTCCGACTAGCGGGCCCTGGCAATGAGCAGTTCTTC; v_call: TRBV9; d_call: TRBD2; j_call: TRBJ2-1; clone_size: .
cdr3_aa: CSVSGTGLGNEKLFF; cdr3_nt: TGCAGCGTGTCCGGGACAGGGCTCGGTAATGAAAAACTGTTTTTT; v_call: TRBV29-1; d_call: TRBD1; j_call: TRBJ1-4; clone_size: .
cdr3_aa: CASSDSSRQGSYEQYF; cdr3_nt: TGTGCCAGCAGTGACTCGAGTCGACAGGGGTCCTACGAGCAGTACTTC; v_call: TRBV6-4; d_call: TRBD1; j_call: TRBJ2-7; clone_size: .
cdr3_aa: CASSLASGDRAGGNTIYF; cdr3_nt: TGCGCCAGCAGCTTGGCCAGCGGGGACAGGGCGGGTGGAAACACCATATATTTT; v_call: TRBV5-1; d_call: TRBD1; j_call: TRBJ1-3; clone_size: .
cdr3_aa: CASSDPPGLPAYEQYF; cdr3_nt: TGTGCCAGCAGCGACCCCCCGGGACTACCTGCCTACGAGCAGTACTTC; v_call: TRBV5-6; d_call: TRBD2; j_call: TRBJ2-7; clone_size: .
cdr3_aa: CASSWPGLAGSYNEQFF; cdr3_nt: TGTGCCAGCAGCTGGCCGGGACTAGCGGGTTCCTACAATGAGCAGTTCTTC; v_call: TRBV5-8; d_call: TRBD2; j_call: TRBJ2-1; clone_size: once
cdr3_aa: CATSSNEKLFF; cdr3_nt: TGTGCCACCAGTTCTAATGAAAAACTGTTTTTT; v_call: TRBV2; d_call: .; j_call: TRBJ1-4; clone_size: .
cdr3_aa: CASSLTRGLNEKLFF; cdr3_nt: TGTGCCAGCTCACTAACCAGGGGGCTTAATGAAAAACTGTTTTTT; v_call: TRBV18; d_call: TRBD1; j_call: TRBJ1-4; clone_size: .
cdr3_aa: CASRGLTNTGELFF; cdr3_nt: TGTGCCAGCAGGGGACTAACGAACACCGGGGAGCTGTTTTTT; v_call: TRBV27; d_call: TRBD2; j_call: TRBJ2-2; clone_size: once
cdr3_aa: CASSLSNQPQHF; cdr3_nt: TGTGCCAGCAGCTTGAGTAATCAGCCCCAGCATTTT; v_call: TRBV5-6; d_call: .; j_call: TRBJ1-5; clone_size: .
cdr3_aa: CASSPRGSYGYTF; cdr3_nt: TGTGCCAGCTCACCACGAGGTAGCTATGGCTACACCTTC; v_call: TRBV18; d_call: .; j_call: TRBJ1-2; clone_size: .
cdr3_aa: CASSQSGTSGLQAQFF; cdr3_nt: TGTGCCAGCAGCCAATCCGGGACTAGCGGTCTTCAGGCGCAGTTCTTC; v_call: TRBV3-1/TRBV3-2; d_call: TRBD2; j_call: TRBJ2-1; clone_size: .
cdr3_aa: CASSSGTGRYEQYF; cdr3_nt: TGTGCCAGCTCGTCCGGGACAGGGCGCTACGAGCAGTACTTC; v_call: TRBV18; d_call: TRBD1; j_call: TRBJ2-7; clone_size: .
cdr3_aa: CAWRGFQRGGVNEQFF; cdr3_nt: TGTGCCTGGAGAGGGTTCCAGCGGGGGGGCGTTAATGAGCAGTTCTTC; v_call: TRBV30; d_call: TRBD2; j_call: TRBJ2-1; clone_size: .
cdr3_aa: CASRETGTGEKLFF; cdr3_nt: TGCGCCAGCAGGGAGACAGGGACTGGTGAAAAACTGTTTTTT; v_call: TRBV5-1; d_call: TRBD1; j_call: TRBJ1-4; clone_size: once
cdr3_aa: CAASVTAGRHEQFF; cdr3_nt: TGTGCCGCCTCGGTTACAGCGGGACGACATGAGCAGTTCTTC; v_call: TRBV7-3; d_call: TRBD2; j_call: TRBJ2-1; clone_size: .
cdr3_aa: CASRSRDRADGYTF; cdr3_nt: TGTGCCAGCAGGTCCCGGGACAGGGCCGATGGCTACACCTTC; v_call: TRBV6-5; d_call: TRBD1; j_call: TRBJ1-2; clone_size: .
cdr3_aa: CASSSTADTQYF; cdr3_nt: TGTGCCAGCAGCTCGACAGCAGATACGCAGTATTTT; v_call: TRBV3-1/TRBV3-2; d_call: .; j_call: TRBJ2-3; clone_size: .
cdr3_aa: CASKVGRTAFF; cdr3_nt: TGTGCAAGTAAGGTTGGGAGGACAGCTTTCTTT; v_call: TRBV19; d_call: .; j_call: TRBJ1-1; clone_size: .
cdr3_aa: CASSQGLAGDTDTQYF; cdr3_nt: TGCGCCAGCAGCCAAGGACTAGCGGGGGACACAGATACGCAGTATTTT; v_call: TRBV4-3; d_call: TRBD2; j_call: TRBJ2-3; clone_size: .
cdr3_aa: CASSTPNTGELFF; cdr3_nt: TGTGCCAGCAGCACCCCTAACACCGGGGAGCTGTTTTTT; v_call: TRBV5-6; d_call: .; j_call: TRBJ2-2; clone_size: .
cdr3_aa: CASRPQTNTEAFF; cdr3_nt: TGTGCCAGCAGACCCCAGACGAACACTGAAGCTTTCTTT; v_call: TRBV27; d_call: .; j_call: TRBJ1-1; clone_size: .
cdr3_aa: CASSEAGTSGPYNEQFF; cdr3_nt: TGTGCCAGCAGTGAAGCCGGGACTAGCGGACCTTACAATGAGCAGTTCTTC; v_call: TRBV2; d_call: TRBD2; j_call: TRBJ2-1; clone_size: .
cdr3_aa: CASSRGTRPYEQYF; cdr3_nt: TGTGCCAGCAGCCGGGGGACACGACCCTACGAGCAGTACTTC; v_call: TRBV3-1/TRBV3-2; d_call: .; j_call: TRBJ2-7; clone_size: once
cdr3_aa: CASSTRTGGWTEAFF; cdr3_nt: TGTGCCAGCAGTACGCGGACAGGGGGCTGGACTGAAGCTTTCTTT; v_call: TRBV6-5; d_call: TRBD1; j_call: TRBJ1-1; clone_size: .
cdr3_aa: CASSPLGQYQETQYF; cdr3_nt: TGTGCCAGCAGCCCGCTAGGGCAGTACCAAGAGACCCAGTACTTC; v_call: TRBV28; d_call: .; j_call: TRBJ2-5; clone_size: .
cdr3_aa: CASSLPLGEYGSYEQYF; cdr3_nt: TGTGCCAGCAGCCTCCCCCTCGGGGAATATGGCTCCTACGAGCAGTACTTC; v_call: TRBV4-2; d_call: .; j_call: TRBJ2-7; clone_size: .
cdr3_aa: CASSVASSGGILNEQFF; cdr3_nt: TGTGCCAGCAGCGTAGCCTCTAGCGGGGGTATTCTCAATGAGCAGTTCTTC; v_call: TRBV9; d_call: TRBD2; j_call: TRBJ2-1; clone_size: .